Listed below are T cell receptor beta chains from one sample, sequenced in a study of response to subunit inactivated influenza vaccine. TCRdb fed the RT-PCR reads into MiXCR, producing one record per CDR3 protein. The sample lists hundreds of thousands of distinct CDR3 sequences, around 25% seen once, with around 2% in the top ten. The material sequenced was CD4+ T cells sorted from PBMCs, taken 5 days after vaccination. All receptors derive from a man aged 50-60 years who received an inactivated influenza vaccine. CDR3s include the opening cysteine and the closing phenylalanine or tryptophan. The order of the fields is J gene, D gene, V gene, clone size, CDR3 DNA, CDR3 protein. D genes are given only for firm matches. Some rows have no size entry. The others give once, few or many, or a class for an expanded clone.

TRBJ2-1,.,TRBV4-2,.,TGTGCCAGCAGCCAAGTTTTGGAATACAGTGAGCAGTTCTTC,CASSQVLEYSEQFF
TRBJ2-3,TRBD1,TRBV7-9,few,TGTGCCAGCAACTCGGACAGGGACACAGATACGCAGTATTTT,CASNSDRDTDTQYF
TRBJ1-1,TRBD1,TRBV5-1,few,TGCGCCACTACCGATACAGGGGGGTCCGGTGAAGCTTTCTTT,CATTDTGGSGEAFF
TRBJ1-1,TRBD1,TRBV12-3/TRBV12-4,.,TGTGCCAGCAGTTCCCGGGGACAGGGGATCACTGAAGCTTTCTTT,CASSSRGQGITEAFF
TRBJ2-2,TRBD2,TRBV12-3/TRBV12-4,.,TGTGCCAGCAGCCCGGATAGCGGGGCGACCACCGGGGAGCTGTTTTTT,CASSPDSGATTGELFF
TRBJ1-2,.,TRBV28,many,TGTGCCAGCAGTTCCCTGAGGAGTGGCTACACCTTC,CASSSLRSGYTF
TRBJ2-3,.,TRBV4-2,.,TGTGCCAGCAGCCAAGATCGGTCGAGTGGCGCAGATACGCAGTATTTT,CASSQDRSSGADTQYF
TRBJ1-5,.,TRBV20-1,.,TGCAGTGCTATCGGGGGCAATCAGCCCCAGCATTTT,CSAIGGNQPQHF
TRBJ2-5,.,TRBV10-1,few,TGCGCCAGCAGTGATCCAGGGAAAGAGACCCAGTACTTC,CASSDPGKETQYF
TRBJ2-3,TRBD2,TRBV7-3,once,TGTGCCAGCAGCCCCCTAGCGGGAGGGAGGACAGATACGCAGTATTTT,CASSPLAGGRTDTQYF
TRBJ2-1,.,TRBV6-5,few,TGTGCCAGCAGTTACCCTCCGTTTAGTCACAATGAGCAGTTCTTC,CASSYPPFSHNEQFF
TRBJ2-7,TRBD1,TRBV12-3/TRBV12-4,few,TGTGCCAGCAGTTTGCGCCCGACAGGGAGCTACGAGCAGTACTTC,CASSLRPTGSYEQYF
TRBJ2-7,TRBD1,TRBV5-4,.,TGTGCCTGGACCCGGGACAGGGCTATAGAGCAGTACTTC,CAWTRDRAIEQYF
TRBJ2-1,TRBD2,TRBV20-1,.,TGCAGTGCCAAACTAGCGGGAGTCTACAATGAGCAGTTCTTC,CSAKLAGVYNEQFF